The clone carrying this TCR beta chain appeared a few times. Antigen specificity is unknown. Isolation of PBMCs was performed on 8.5 to 10 ml fresh peripheral blood. The record originates from a study of T cells in Graves' hyperthyroidism and ophthalmopathy. Study-level findings and limits: Within blood appeared most thyroid clonotypes that had expanded above 0.001.

TCR beta CDR3 sequences were amplified from RNA transcripts. The TCR CDR3 was amplified in a first-round RT-PCR using the HTBI primer set. Each CDR3 protein gets one entry after TCRdb re-called the multiplex PCR reads with MiXCR. Of 750,000 to 900,000 distinct CDR3 sequences in the sample, about two fifths were seen once. The V and J ends lost 7 bases and 8 bases respectively, with 18 bases between them. The CDR3 contains 13 residues. Sequenced sample: blood. The rearrangement uses TRBV12-3 or TRBV12-4 and TRBJ2-7; D might be TRBD2 (6 bases). The TCR originated in a man between 18 and 29 years old with Graves' hyperthyroidism. CDR3 nucleotides: TGTGCCAGCACCAGGGACTCGGAAGGGAAGCAGTACTTC. Translated, it gives CASTRDSEGKQYF.